This section outlines one TCR beta chain sequence together with its context. The data stem from a study of blood T cell repertoires in COVID-19. Study in general: COVID-19 samples collected from the United States, Italy and Spain covered acute and convalescent phases. The analysed material was cDNA or gDNA that came from T cells, B-cell-depleted T cells, or PBMCs.

Per the original methods: Nucleated cell number was recorded as an estimate derived from reference gene primer amplification. Profiled with immunoSEQ multiplex PCR; TCRdb holds only in-frame clones, not every one. The D gene and trimming were derived from the DNA, and the V and J assignments and clone size from that table. The profile shows about 110,000 clones, approximately 81% of them singletons. This CDR3 comprises 13 residues. Germline loops: CDR1 WSHSY, CDR2 SAAADI. V lost 6 bases to trimming and J lost 5 bases; unmatched junction nucleotides: 7. This chain uses TRBV10-2 with TRBJ2-7, with 7 bases fitting TRBD1. This TCR was sampled from a human donor in a cohort sampled during active COVID-19. Specimen: peripheral blood. The DNA for the CDR3 is TGCGCCAGCAGAGGGGGCTCCTCTGACGAGCAGTACTTC. This sequence encodes CASRGGSSDEQYF.